The 32 T cell receptor beta chains in this list originate from one sample, sequenced in a study of blood T cells in healthy people across ages. Primers used in a second PCR of about 6 to 12 cycles were a sample-barcoded 5' primer and a J-beta primer mix. TCRdb reprocessed the 5' RACE reads via MiXCR and lists one record per CDR3 protein. The data hold 980,000 or so distinct CDR3 sequences, with around 48% observed a single time. Input material: blood. The receptors shown here come from a man aged 30 to 45 in good health.

V usage is TRBV6-5 and J usage is TRBJ2-7; no reliable D call. From germline, CDR1 is MNHEY and CDR2 SVGAGI. The V and J ends lost 6 bases and 7 bases respectively, with 19 bases between them. The CDR3 has 14 amino acids. The CDR3 sequence: CASRNPLSTTEQYF. The CDR3 DNA sequence: TGTGCCAGCAGGAACCCCCTCTCAACCACGGAGCAGTACTTC.

V and J are TRBV5-1 and TRBJ2-5, with unresolved D. Germline lookup yields CDR1 SGHRS and CDR2 YFSETQ. V lost 2 bases and J lost 3, with 26 bases in between. This CDR3 is 19 amino acids long. This chain's CDR3 is CASSFSVIVAGWQEETQYF. The CDR3 bases are TGCGCCAGCAGCTTCTCCGTTATAGTCGCCGGGTGGCAGGAAGAGACCCAGTACTTC. Combining the CDR3 with reference TRBV5-1 and TRBJ2-5 gives the whole variable domain KAGVTQTPRYLIKTRGQQVTLSCSPISGHRSVSWYQQTPGQGLQFLFEYFSETQRNKGNFPGRFSGRQFSNSRSEMNVSTLELGDSALYLCASSFSVIVAGWQEETQYFGPGTRLLVL.

For this clonotype: Germline and junction disagree at one end, which may indicate a read error. The V and J genes are TRBV28 and TRBJ1-1, with TRBD1 matching over 7 bases. Per germline, CDR1 MDHEN and CDR2 SYDVKM. The CDR3 runs to 14 residues. The CDR3 sequence: CASSLKDRYTEAFF. CDR3 sequence (DNA): TGTGCCAGCAGTTTAAAGGACAGGTACACCGAAGCTTTCTTT.

This clonotype was counted between two and nine times. This chain links TRBV10-3 with TRBJ2-3; weak D call: TRBD2 (5 bases). CDR1 and CDR2 from the germline V gene are ENHRY and SYGVKD. Trimming took 4 bases from V and 3 from J, leaving 17 bases between them. The CDR3 is made up of 16 amino acids. The CDR3 spells CAISGGLAETTDTQYF. The CDR3 coding sequence is TGTGCCATCAGTGGCGGGTTGGCCGAGACTACAGATACGCAGTATTTT.

The V call is TRBV7-9, the J call TRBJ2-4; a possible D gene is TRBD1 (6 bases). The V gene's germline CDR1 is SEHNR and CDR2 FQNEAQ (reference sequence). Trimming took off 5 bases at V and 8 bases at J, with 19 bases between the two ends. This CDR3 comprises 15 residues. The CDR3 loop reads CASSPLLGAEDIQYF. CDR3 nucleotides: TGTGCCAGCAGCCCTCTTTTGGGGGCTGAAGACATTCAGTACTTC.

This clonotype was observed a few times. V usage is TRBV21-1 and J usage is TRBJ2-7; the table names TRBD1, a call not compared with the DNA. TRBV21-1 is a listed pseudogene. CDR3 size: 16 residues. Here the CDR3 DNA reads TGTGCCAGCAGCAAAGTAGGGAGCACAGGGGGCTGTGAGCAGTACTTC. As protein: CASSKVGSTGGCEQYF.

The chain couples TRBV29-1 to TRBJ2-3; no firm D call. This CDR3 is built from 14 residues. Deletions cut 5 bases from V and 0 bases from J, with 12 bases between. Germline CDR1 is SQVTM and CDR2 is ANQGSEA. The CDR3 protein is CSVLFITSTDTQYF. The CDR3 coding sequence is TGCAGCGTTCTGTTTATCACTAGCACAGATACGCAGTATTTT.

The rearrangement links TRBV6-6 to TRBJ1-5, with 9 bases identical to TRBD1. This CDR3 comprises 15 residues. Unmatched junction bases numbered 12, after V lost 9 bases and J lost 6 bases. Germline lookup yields CDR1 MNHNY and CDR2 SVGAGI (reference sequence). The CDR3 DNA reads TGTGCCAGTGGACCCGGGACAGGGAGTAGTCAGCCCCAGCATTTT. Translation: CASGPGTGSSQPQHF.

This clonotype was detected a few times. The chain employs TRBV5-5 and TRBJ1-5; perhaps TRBD1 as D (5 bases). The ends were cut back, 2 bases at V and 6 bases at J, with 15 bases in the middle. Germline V CDR1 and CDR2: SGHKS, YYEKEE (reference sequence). CDR3 length: 15 amino acids. The CDR3 region has the DNA TGTGCCAGCAGCTTAGGAGGGGCGCCGGTTCAGCCCCAGCATTTT. Protein product: CASSLGGAPVQPQHF.

V gene TRBV29-1 combines with J gene TRBJ2-4; D is tentatively TRBD1 or TRBD2 (5 bases each). Trimming removed 7 bases at V and 0 bases at J, with 13 bases between. Germline V gene lookup returns CDR1 SQVTM and CDR2 ANQGSEA. The CDR3 totals 14 residues. CDR3 sequence (DNA): TGCAGCGCCCGGGACGTTCTAGCCAAAAACATTCAGTACTTC. Translated: CSARDVLAKNIQYF.

The sample holds many counts of this clonotype. V and J are TRBV7-3 and TRBJ2-3; possibly TRBD1 or TRBD2 for D (5 bases each). V lost 6 bases and J lost 3, with 16 bases in between. The CDR3 extends over 15 amino acids. Germline CDR1 reads SGHTA; CDR2 reads FQGTGA. CDR3 in amino acids: CASSLRAGRTDTQYF. DNA for the CDR3: TGTGCCAGCAGTTTGAGGGCAGGGCGGACAGATACGCAGTATTTT.

This chain links TRBV30 with TRBJ2-5; TRBD1 might be the D (5 bases). Germline V gene sequence: CDR1 GTSNPN, CDR2 SVGIG (reference sequence). V was clipped by 4 bases and J by 2 bases, with 8 bases between them. This CDR3 spans 12 amino acids. In DNA, the CDR3 is TGTGCCTGGATGCAGGGTCAAGAGACCCAGTACTTC. Amino acids: CAWMQGQETQYF.

Only a few counts were recorded for this clonotype. The genes are TRBV7-2 and TRBJ2-1, with 9 bases matching TRBD2. Germline CDR1 and CDR2: SGHTA and FQGNSA. J lost 6 bases, V lost 6 bases, and 15 bases had no gene match. The CDR3 runs to 17 residues. CDR3 in DNA: TGTGCCAGCAGTCCCCCGGGCGGGGGGGCAAGTTTCAATGAGCAGTTCTTC. Protein sequence: CASSPPGGGASFNEQFF.

This clonotype appeared a few times. V and J are TRBV15 and TRBJ1-1; D may be TRBD1 (5 bases). The germline gives CDR1 LNHNV, CDR2 YYDKDF (reference sequence). The CDR3 covers 14 residues. Trimming shortened V by 6 bases and J by 1 base, and 12 bases separated the two germline ends. CDR3 sequence (DNA): TGTGCCACCAGTAGGGGTGTCAAGAACACTGAAGCTTTCTTT. Translating gives CATSRGVKNTEAFF.

Concerning this clonotype itself: Given a much more abundant clone one base away, this may be a read error. The chain employs TRBV24-1 and TRBJ2-5, with 8 bases lining up with TRBD1. The end of the DNA fits TRBJ2-7 better, so the J call may be wrong. Germline V gene lookup returns CDR1 KGHDR and CDR2 SFDVKD. The CDR3 contains 14 residues. The CDR3 loop is CATSDGTGRDEQYF. CDR3 nucleotides: TGTGCCACCAGTGACGGGACAGGTCGAGACGAGCAGTACTTC.

This clonotype was detected many times. The chain has TRBV30 and TRBJ2-7, with D hard to call. V was pared by 0 bases and J by 3 bases, with 3 bases between. The CDR3 spans 11 residues. From germline, CDR1 is GTSNPN and CDR2 SVGIG (reference sequence). The DNA for the CDR3 is TGTGCCTGGAGTGTACGCTACGAGCAGTACTTC. It yields the protein CAWSVRYEQYF.

This clonotype has a handful of counts. With a much larger clone just one base away, this may be a read error. The chain combines TRBV20-1 with TRBJ2-5; 7 positions match TRBD2. The CDR3 is 13 residues long. Germline assignment: CDR1 DFQATT and CDR2 SNEGSKA (reference sequence). V gave up 2 bases and J gave up 11 bases; unmatched junction bases: 11. CDR3 nucleotide sequence: TGCAGTGCTAGACAGGGAGGGTCCAATGAGCAGTACTTC. It specifies CSARQGGSNEQYF.

With respect to this clonotype: A read error is the likely source, as a far larger clone sits one nucleotide away. This chain joins TRBV11-3 and TRBJ2-7; TRBD1 agrees at 8 bases. CDR1 is SGHNT and CDR2 is YENEEA in the germline V gene. The CDR3 has 14 residues. The CDR3 sequence: CTSSPGTGGYEQYF. CDR3 nucleotide sequence: TGTACCAGCAGCCCTGGGACAGGCGGCTACGAGCAGTACTTC.

This clonotype was seen repeatedly, ten times or more. V is TRBV20-1 and J is TRBJ2-1; D is undetermined. CDR3 size: 11 residues. The V gene's germline CDR1 is DFQATT and CDR2 SNEGSKA (reference sequence). Trimming left V 5 bases short and J 4 bases short, with 6 bases between. The CDR3 is CSALGYNEQFF. The CDR3 DNA reads TGCAGTGCTCTAGGATACAATGAGCAGTTCTTC.

This rearrangement joins TRBV4-3 to TRBJ1-4; 7 nucleotides match TRBD1. Losses at the gene ends were 0 bases for V and 5 bases for J; bases not matched to a gene: 6. CDR1 is LGHNA and CDR2 is YSLEER in the germline V gene. This CDR3 spans 16 amino acids. CDR3: CASSQDKGAQNEKLFF. The CDR3 nucleotides are TGCGCCAGCAGCCAAGATAAGGGGGCGCAGAATGAAAAACTGTTTTTT.

This clonotype was seen a few times. The CDR3 protein is CASSGGDSTDTQYF. The CDR3 bases are TGCGCCAGCAGTGGCGGGGATAGCACAGATACGCAGTATTTT. The V gene is TRBV5-1, the J gene TRBJ2-3; tentative D call: TRBD2 (6 bases). V lost 5 bases and J 0 bases, leaving 10 bases between the germline ends. This CDR3 contains 14 residues. CDR1 and CDR2 (germline): SGHRS, YFSETQ. The full variable domain, its missing parts supplied by reference TRBV5-1 and TRBJ2-3, is KAGVTQTPRYLIKTRGQQVTLSCSPISGHRSVSWYQQTPGQGLQFLFEYFSETQRNKGNFPGRFSGRQFSNSRSEMNVSTLELGDSALYLCASSGGDSTDTQYFGPGTRLTVL.

As to this clonotype: A read error may be the cause here, since a much bigger clone is one base away. The gene calls are TRBV7-2 and TRBJ2-7, with D possibly being TRBD1 or TRBD2 (5 bases each). The V gene lost 4 bases and the J gene lost 3 bases, with 7 bases spanning the gap. CDR1 SGHTA and CDR2 FQGNSA come from the germline V gene. This CDR3 is 12 amino acids long. The CDR3 protein is CASSWDLYEQYF. The CDR3, as DNA: TGTGCCAGCAGCTGGGACCTCTACGAGCAGTACTTC.

Here the CDR3 reads CASSKDRQKNTEAFF. In DNA, the CDR3 is TGTGCCAGCAGCAAAGATCGACAGAAGAACACTGAAGCTTTCTTT. The chain couples TRBV21-1 to TRBJ1-1; TRBD1 was called by the table and not checked on the DNA. TRBV21-1 is labeled a pseudogene. The CDR3 consists of 15 residues.

This clonotype was seen more than once but under ten times. The chain links TRBV3-1 to TRBJ2-7; possibly TRBD2 for D (6 bases). CDR3 length equals 14 residues. Trimming removed 2 bases at V and 2 bases at J, with 10 bases between. The germline gives CDR1 LGHDT, CDR2 YNNKEL (reference sequence). CDR3 nucleotide sequence: TGTGCCAGCAGCCAACGCGGGGCCACCTACGAGCAGTACTTC. Translating it yields CASSQRGATYEQYF.

This clonotype was counted only a few times. The CDR3: CASSQEGLAASYEQYF. CDR3 coding DNA: TGTGCCAGCAGCCAAGAAGGACTAGCGGCCTCCTACGAGCAGTACTTC. The chain carries TRBV3-1 and TRBJ2-7; 10 bases line up with TRBD2. The CDR3 has 16 amino acids. Germline trimming cut 0 bases from V and 0 bases from J; bases unmatched to any gene: 2. Germline CDR1 and CDR2: LGHDT and YNNKEL (reference sequence).

The V gene is TRBV9, the J gene TRBJ2-3, with 8 positions matching TRBD2. V lost 3 bases to trimming and J lost 4 bases; unmatched junction nucleotides: 19. CDR1 and CDR2 from the germline V gene are SGDLS and YYNGEE. This CDR3 contains 19 residues. In nucleotides, the CDR3 is TGTGCCAGCAGCGACTATGGGGGCGGGGGGTCCTCGAGGCCAGATACGCAGTATTTT. It specifies CASSDYGGGGSSRPDTQYF.

V and J are TRBV2 and TRBJ1-2; D remains ambiguous. The V end lost 5 bases, the J end lost 3 bases, and 7 bases lay between the germline ends. CDR3 length: 12 amino acids. The germline V gene has CDR1 SNHLY and CDR2 FYNNEI. CDR3 DNA: TGTGCCAGCAGTACGACTCACTATGGCTACACCTTC. It yields the protein CASSTTHYGYTF. Using reference TRBV2 and TRBJ1-2 for the parts outside the CDR3, the full variable domain is EPEVTQTPSHQVTQMGQEVILRCVPISNHLYFYWYRQILGQKVEFLVSFYNNEISEKSEIFDDQFSVERPDGSNFTLKIRSTKLEDSAMYFCASSTTHYGYTFGSGTRLTVV.

This clonotype was observed many times. This chain connects TRBV5-1 to TRBJ2-7; 8 bases match TRBD1. The length of the CDR3 is 14 residues. V lost 0 bases to trimming and J lost 5 bases; unmatched junction nucleotides: 4. Germline V gene sequence: CDR1 SGHRS, CDR2 YFSETQ. The DNA for the CDR3 is TGCGCCAGCAGCTTGGGAGACAGGGGCCACGAGCAGTACTTC. Amino acids: CASSLGDRGHEQYF.

The V and J genes are TRBV6-2 or TRBV6-3 and TRBJ2-1; D remains ambiguous. V lost 1 base, J lost 10 bases, and 8 bases lay in between. The CDR3 sequence is 12 residues long. Per germline, CDR1 MNHEY and CDR2 SVGEGT. CDR3 loop: CASSYYVGEQFF. In DNA, the CDR3 is TGTGCCAGCAGTTACTACGTGGGAGAGCAGTTCTTC.

This clonotype was seen only a few times. The rearrangement links TRBV7-2 to TRBJ2-1, with D tentatively TRBD1 or TRBD2 (5 bases each). This CDR3 is built from 15 residues. V lost 6 bases and J 7 bases, leaving 19 bases between the germline ends. Germline lookup yields CDR1 SGHTA and CDR2 FQGNSA. The CDR3 spells CASSRAAGWGNEQFF. The CDR3 DNA reads TGTGCCAGCAGTCGTGCGGCGGGTTGGGGGAATGAGCAGTTCTTC.

This clonotype was counted once. This sequence joins TRBV12-3 or TRBV12-4 and TRBJ2-4, with TRBD1 matching over 8 bases. Matching the DNA end better, TRBJ2-7 makes the J call doubtful. The CDR3 totals 13 residues. CDR3 sequence (DNA): TGTGCCAACAGCTTACAGGGGGCCTACGAGCAGTACTTC. It translates to CANSLQGAYEQYF.

This clonotype was found a few times. V is TRBV3-1 and J is TRBJ1-2, with D possibly matching TRBD1 (5 bases). This CDR3 spans 16 amino acids. The ends were cut back, 5 bases at V and 0 bases at J, with 16 bases in the middle. Germline V gene data show CDR1 as LGHDT and CDR2 as YNNKEL (reference sequence). CDR3 coding DNA: TGTGCCAGCAGCTCTACAGGACGGCCCACTAACTATGGCTACACCTTC. Its translation: CASSSTGRPTNYGYTF.